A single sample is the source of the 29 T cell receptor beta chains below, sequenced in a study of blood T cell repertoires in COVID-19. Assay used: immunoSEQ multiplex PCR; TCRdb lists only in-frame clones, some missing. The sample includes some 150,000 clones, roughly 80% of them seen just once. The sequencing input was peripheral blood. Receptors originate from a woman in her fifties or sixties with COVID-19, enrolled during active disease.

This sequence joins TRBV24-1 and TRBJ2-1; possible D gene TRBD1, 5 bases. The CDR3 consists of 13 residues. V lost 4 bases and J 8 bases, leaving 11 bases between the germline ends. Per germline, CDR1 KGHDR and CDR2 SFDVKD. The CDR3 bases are TGTGCCACCAGTGAGGGGCAGGTCTATGAGCAGTTCTTC. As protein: CATSEGQVYEQFF.

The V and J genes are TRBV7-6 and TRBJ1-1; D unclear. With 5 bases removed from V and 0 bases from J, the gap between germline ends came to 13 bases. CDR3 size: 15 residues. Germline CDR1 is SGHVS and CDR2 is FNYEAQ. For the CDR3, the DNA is TGTGCCAGCAGCCGACGTACGGGTATGAACACTGAAGCTTTCTTT. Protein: CASSRRTGMNTEAFF.

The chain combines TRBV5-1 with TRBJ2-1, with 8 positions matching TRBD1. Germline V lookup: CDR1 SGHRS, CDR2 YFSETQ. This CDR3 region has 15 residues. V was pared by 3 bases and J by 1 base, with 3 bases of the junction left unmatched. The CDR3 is CASSSGQGSYNEQFF. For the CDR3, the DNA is TGCGCCAGCAGCTCCGGACAGGGTTCCTACAATGAGCAGTTCTTC.

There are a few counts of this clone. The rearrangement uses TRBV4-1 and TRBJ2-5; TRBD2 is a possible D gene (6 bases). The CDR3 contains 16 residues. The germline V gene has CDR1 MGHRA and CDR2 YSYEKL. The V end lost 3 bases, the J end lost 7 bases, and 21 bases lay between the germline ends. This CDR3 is CASSHPPGSRLRTQYF. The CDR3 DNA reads TGCGCCAGCAGCCACCCCCCCGGGAGCAGGTTGAGGACCCAGTACTTC.

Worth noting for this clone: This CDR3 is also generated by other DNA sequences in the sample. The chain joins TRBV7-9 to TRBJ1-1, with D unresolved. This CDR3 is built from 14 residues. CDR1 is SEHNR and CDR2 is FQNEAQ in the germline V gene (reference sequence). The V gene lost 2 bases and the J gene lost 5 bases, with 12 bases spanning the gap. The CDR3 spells CASSLNRVETEAFF. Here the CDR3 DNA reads TGTGCCAGCAGCTTAAACAGAGTTGAAACTGAAGCTTTCTTT.

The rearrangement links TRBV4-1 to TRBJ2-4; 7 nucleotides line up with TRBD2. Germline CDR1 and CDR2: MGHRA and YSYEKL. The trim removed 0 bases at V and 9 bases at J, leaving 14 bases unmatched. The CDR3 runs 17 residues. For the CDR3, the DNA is TGCGCCAGCAGCCAAGATCCGCGGGAGAGTGGGGGTAGCATTCAGTACTTC. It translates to CASSQDPRESGGSIQYF.

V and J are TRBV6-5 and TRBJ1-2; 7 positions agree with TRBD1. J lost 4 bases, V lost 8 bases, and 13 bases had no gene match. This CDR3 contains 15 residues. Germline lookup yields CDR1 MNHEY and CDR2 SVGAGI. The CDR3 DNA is TGTGCCAGCTTCGGACAGGAGAGAAGTAGCTATGGCTACACCTTC. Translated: CASFGQERSSYGYTF.

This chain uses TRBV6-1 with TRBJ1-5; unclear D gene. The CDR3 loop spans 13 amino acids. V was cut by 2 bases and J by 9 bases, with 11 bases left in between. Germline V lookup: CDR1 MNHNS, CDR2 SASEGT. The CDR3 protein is CASSESSRMPQHF. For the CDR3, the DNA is TGTGCCAGCAGTGAATCGAGCCGTATGCCCCAGCATTTT.

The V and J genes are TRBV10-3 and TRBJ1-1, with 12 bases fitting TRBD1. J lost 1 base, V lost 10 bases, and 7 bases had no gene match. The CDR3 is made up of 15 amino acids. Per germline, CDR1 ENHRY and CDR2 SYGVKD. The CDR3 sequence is CATVPGQGANTEAFF. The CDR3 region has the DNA TGTGCCACCGTCCCGGGACAGGGGGCGAACACTGAAGCTTTCTTT.

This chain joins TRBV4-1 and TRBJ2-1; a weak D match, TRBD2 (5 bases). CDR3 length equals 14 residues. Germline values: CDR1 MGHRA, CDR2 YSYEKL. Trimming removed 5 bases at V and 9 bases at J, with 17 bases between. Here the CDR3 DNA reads TGCGCCAGCAGCTCCCCGGAGCGGCGCACTGAGCAGTTCTTC. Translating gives CASSSPERRTEQFF.

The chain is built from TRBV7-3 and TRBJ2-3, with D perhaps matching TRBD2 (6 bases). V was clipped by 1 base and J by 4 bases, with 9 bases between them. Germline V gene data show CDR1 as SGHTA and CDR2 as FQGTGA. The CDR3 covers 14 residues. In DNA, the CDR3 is TGTGCCAGCAGCTTAAGGGGGGAATCAGATACGCAGTATTTT. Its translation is CASSLRGESDTQYF. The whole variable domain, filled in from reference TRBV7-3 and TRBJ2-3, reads GAGVSQTPSNKVTEKGKYVELRCDPISGHTALYWYRQSLGQGPEFLIYFQGTGAADDSGLPNDRFFAVRPEGSVSTLKIQRTERGDSAVYLCASSLRGESDTQYFGPGTRLTVL.

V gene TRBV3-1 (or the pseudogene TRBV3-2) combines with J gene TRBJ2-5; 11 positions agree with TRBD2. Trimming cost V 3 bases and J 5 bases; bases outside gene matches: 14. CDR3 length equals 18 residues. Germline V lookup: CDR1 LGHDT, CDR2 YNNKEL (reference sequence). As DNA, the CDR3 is TGTGCCAGCAGCCACTCCGGTGGGCTAGCGGGGGGTTGGGAGACCCAGTACTTC. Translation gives CASSHSGGLAGGWETQYF.

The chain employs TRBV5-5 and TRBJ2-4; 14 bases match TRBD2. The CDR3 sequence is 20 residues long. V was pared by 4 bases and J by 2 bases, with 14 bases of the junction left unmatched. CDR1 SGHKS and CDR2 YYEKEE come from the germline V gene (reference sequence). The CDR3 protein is CASSVDPTSGRAGTKNIQYF. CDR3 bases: TGTGCCAGCAGCGTTGACCCGACTAGCGGGAGGGCCGGGACCAAAAACATTCAGTACTTC.

CDR3 nucleotides: TGTGCCAGTAGCCCTACCAGGGGAGCGGAGACCCAGTACTTC. Amino acid sequence: CASSPTRGAETQYF. The gene calls are TRBV19 and TRBJ2-5, with a possible D match to TRBD1 (6 bases). Deletions cut 6 bases from V and 5 bases from J, with 16 bases between. Per germline, CDR1 LNHDA and CDR2 SQIVND (reference sequence). This CDR3 spans 14 amino acids.

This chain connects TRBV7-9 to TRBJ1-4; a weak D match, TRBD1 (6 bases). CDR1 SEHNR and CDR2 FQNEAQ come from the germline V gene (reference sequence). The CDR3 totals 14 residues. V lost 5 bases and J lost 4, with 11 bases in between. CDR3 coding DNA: TGTGCCAGCAGCACGACAGGCTTTAATGAAAAACTGTTTTTT. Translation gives CASSTTGFNEKLFF.

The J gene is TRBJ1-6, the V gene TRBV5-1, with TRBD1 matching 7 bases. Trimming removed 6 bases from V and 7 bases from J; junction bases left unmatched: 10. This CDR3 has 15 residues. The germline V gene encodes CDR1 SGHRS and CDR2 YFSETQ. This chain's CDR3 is CASTSRGQKNSPLHF. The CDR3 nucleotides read TGCGCCAGCACCTCTAGGGGACAGAAGAATTCACCCCTCCACTTT.

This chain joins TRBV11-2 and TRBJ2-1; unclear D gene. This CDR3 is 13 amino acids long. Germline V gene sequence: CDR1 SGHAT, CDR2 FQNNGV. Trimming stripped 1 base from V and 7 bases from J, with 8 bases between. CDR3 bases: TGTGCCAGCAGCTTAGTCCTCCGGAATGAGCAGTTCTTC. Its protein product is CASSLVLRNEQFF.

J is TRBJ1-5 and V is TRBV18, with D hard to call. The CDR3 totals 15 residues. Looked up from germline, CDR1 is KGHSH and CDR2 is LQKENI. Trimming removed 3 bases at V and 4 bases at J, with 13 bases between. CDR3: CASSPAGSANQPQHF. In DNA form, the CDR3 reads TGTGCCAGCTCACCGGCGGGATCCGCAAATCAGCCCCAGCATTTT.

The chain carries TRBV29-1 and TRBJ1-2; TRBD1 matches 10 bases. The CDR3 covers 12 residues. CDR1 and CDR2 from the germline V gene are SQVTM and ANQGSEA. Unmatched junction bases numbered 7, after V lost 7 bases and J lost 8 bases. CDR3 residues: CSGGQGGSGYTF. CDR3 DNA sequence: TGCAGCGGAGGACAGGGGGGTTCCGGCTACACCTTC.

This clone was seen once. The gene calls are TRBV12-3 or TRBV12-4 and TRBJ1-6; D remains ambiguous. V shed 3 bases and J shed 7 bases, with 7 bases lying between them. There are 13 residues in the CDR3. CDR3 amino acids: CASSLVRNSPLHF. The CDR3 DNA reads TGTGCCAGCAGTTTGGTCCGGAATTCACCCCTCCACTTT.

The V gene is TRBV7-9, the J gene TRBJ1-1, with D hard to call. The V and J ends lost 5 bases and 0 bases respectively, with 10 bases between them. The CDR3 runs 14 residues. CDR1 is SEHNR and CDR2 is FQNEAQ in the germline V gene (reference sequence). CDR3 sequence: CASSPAGVNTEAFF. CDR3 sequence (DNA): TGTGCCAGCAGCCCCGCCGGAGTGAACACTGAAGCTTTCTTT.

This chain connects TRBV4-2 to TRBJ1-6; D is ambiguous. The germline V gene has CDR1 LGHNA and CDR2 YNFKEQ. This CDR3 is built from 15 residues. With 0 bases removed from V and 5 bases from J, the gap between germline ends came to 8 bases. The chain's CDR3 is CASSQDSGNNSPLHF. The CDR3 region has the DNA TGTGCCAGCAGCCAAGATTCGGGAAATAATTCACCCCTCCACTTT.

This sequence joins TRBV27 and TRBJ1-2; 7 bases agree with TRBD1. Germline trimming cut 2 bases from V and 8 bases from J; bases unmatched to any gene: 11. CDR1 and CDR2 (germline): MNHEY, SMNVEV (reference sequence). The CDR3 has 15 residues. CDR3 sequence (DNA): TGTGCCAGCAGTTTAAGATGGGCGACAGGGATAGGCTACACCTTC. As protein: CASSLRWATGIGYTF.

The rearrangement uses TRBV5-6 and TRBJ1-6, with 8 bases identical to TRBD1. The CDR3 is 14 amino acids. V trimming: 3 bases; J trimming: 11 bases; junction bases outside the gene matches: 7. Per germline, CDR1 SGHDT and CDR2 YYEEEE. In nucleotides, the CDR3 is TGTGCCAGCAGCTACGGGACAGGCACTCCACCCCTCCACTTT. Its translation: CASSYGTGTPPLHF.

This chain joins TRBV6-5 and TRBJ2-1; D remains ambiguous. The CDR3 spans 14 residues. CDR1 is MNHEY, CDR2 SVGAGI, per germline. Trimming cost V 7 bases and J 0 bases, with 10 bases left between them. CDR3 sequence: CASKKLSSYNEQFF. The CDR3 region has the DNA TGTGCCAGCAAAAAGCTGAGCTCCTACAATGAGCAGTTCTTC.

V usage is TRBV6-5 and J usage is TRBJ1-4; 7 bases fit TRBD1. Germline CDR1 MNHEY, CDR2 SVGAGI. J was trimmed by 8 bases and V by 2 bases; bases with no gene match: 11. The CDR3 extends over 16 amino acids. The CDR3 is CASSYGPTGRREKLFF. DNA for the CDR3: TGTGCCAGCAGTTACGGTCCGACAGGGAGAAGGGAAAAACTGTTTTTT.

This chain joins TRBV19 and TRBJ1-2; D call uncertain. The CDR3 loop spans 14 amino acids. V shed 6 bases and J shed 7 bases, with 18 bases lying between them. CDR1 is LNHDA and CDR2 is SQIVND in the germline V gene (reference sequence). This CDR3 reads CASRGLRETLGYTF. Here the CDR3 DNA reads TGTGCCAGTAGAGGCCTGAGGGAGACCCTTGGCTACACCTTC.

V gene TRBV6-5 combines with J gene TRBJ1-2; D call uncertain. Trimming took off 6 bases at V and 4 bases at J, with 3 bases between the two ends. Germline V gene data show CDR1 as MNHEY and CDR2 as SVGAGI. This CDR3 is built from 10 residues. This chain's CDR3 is CASRAYGYTF. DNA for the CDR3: TGTGCCAGCAGGGCCTATGGCTACACCTTC.

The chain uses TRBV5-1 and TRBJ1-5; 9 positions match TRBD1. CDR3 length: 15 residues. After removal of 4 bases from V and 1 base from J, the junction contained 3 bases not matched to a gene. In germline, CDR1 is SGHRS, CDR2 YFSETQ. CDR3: CASSAGTGSNQPQHF. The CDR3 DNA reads TGCGCCAGCAGCGCCGGGACAGGGAGCAATCAGCCCCAGCATTTT.